These 3 T cell receptor beta chains originate from one sample sequenced in a study of beta chain features in type 1 diabetes. Reverse transcription of all isolated RNA meant that expressed TCRB transcripts were sequenced. Method: immunoSEQ multiplex PCR; TCRdb's copy keeps in-frame clones and lacks some. The sample records 680,000 or so clones, around 15% being singletons. The specimen sequenced was naive CD4+ T cells from blood. All receptors derive from a man younger than 30 in good health.

This clone occurred a few times. The chain recombines TRBV6-5 with TRBJ1-2; D is undetermined. V was cut by 2 bases and J by 8 bases, with 12 bases left in between. CDR3 size: 13 residues. The germline V gene has CDR1 MNHEY and CDR2 SVGAGI. CDR3 nucleotide sequence: TGTGCCAGCAGTTACGTTCCGGGAACGGGCTACACCTTC. Protein: CASSYVPGTGYTF.

This clone occurred a few times. The rearrangement links TRBV23-1 to TRBJ1-2; tentative D call: TRBD1 (6 bases). TRBV23-1 is assigned to the ORF class and has an uncertain function. CDR3 length: 17 amino acids. V lost 0 bases, J lost 4 bases, and 18 bases lay in between. This chain's CDR3 is CASSQSLLRGAGYGYTF. Written as DNA, the CDR3 is TGCGCCAGCAGTCAATCATTGCTACGGGGGGCAGGCTATGGCTACACCTTC.

The sample holds a few counts of this clone. The chain recombines TRBV11-2 with TRBJ2-1; D is ambiguous. The CDR3 contains 17 residues. Germline V gene data show CDR1 as SGHAT and CDR2 as FQNNGV. Trimming took off 0 bases at V and 1 base at J, with 13 bases between the two ends. CDR3 sequence (DNA): TGTGCCAGCAGCTTAGACCGGACCCGAGATTCCTACAATGAGCAGTTCTTC. Translation gives CASSLDRTRDSYNEQFF.